The 30 T cell receptor beta chains listed next were all sequenced from one sample in a study of T-cell reconstitution after alpha-beta-depleted transplantation in children. During its preparation, the TCRbeta library received unique molecular identifiers. TCRdb re-called the PCR reads with MiXCR, one entry per CDR3 protein. Of fewer than 550,000 distinct CDR3 sequences listed, under 12% were seen once; the top ten hold 2% to 2.5%. The sequences come from PBMCs, collected before TCRalphabeta/CD19-depleted stem cell transplant. These receptors were collected from a child aged 2-15 years with inherited bone marrow failure, due to receive a stem cell transplant.

This clonotype was seen repeatedly, ten times or more. The chain employs TRBV5-1 and TRBJ2-6; D call uncertain. The length of the CDR3 is 15 residues. The ends were cut back, 3 bases at V and 4 bases at J, with 11 bases in the middle. The germline V gene encodes CDR1 SGHRS and CDR2 YFSETQ. CDR3 in amino acids: CASSSVVAGANVLTF. CDR3 bases: TGCGCCAGCAGCTCTGTGGTCGCCGGGGCCAACGTCCTGACTTTC.

V gene TRBV7-2 combines with J gene TRBJ2-7; TRBD2 matches at 9 bases. The J segment lost 5 bases and the V segment lost 1 base, leaving 12 bases of the junction unmatched. The CDR3 has 17 amino acids. Germline CDR1 reads SGHTA; CDR2 reads FQGNSA. The CDR3 is CASSLVPGAGGIDEQYF. In nucleotides, the CDR3 is TGTGCCAGCAGCTTAGTCCCCGGAGCGGGAGGTATCGACGAGCAGTACTTC.

There are many counts of this clonotype. This chain connects TRBV9 to TRBJ2-5, with unresolved D. CDR3 size: 14 residues. Per germline, CDR1 SGDLS and CDR2 YYNGEE. Trimming took off 4 bases at V and 4 bases at J, with 14 bases between the two ends. The CDR3 DNA reads TGTGCCAGCAGCCCAAGACCCCCTCTAGAGACCCAGTACTTC. Translation: CASSPRPPLETQYF.

This clonotype was counted many times. DNA of the CDR3: TGCAGCGTTCTTTCGACTAGCGGGAAGAAAGAGACCCAGTACTTC. Amino acids: CSVLSTSGKKETQYF. The V call is TRBV29-1, the J call TRBJ2-5; 11 nucleotides line up with TRBD2. This CDR3 has 15 amino acids. Germline CDR1 SQVTM, CDR2 ANQGSEA. With V trimmed by 5 bases and J by 3 bases, 8 bases remained unmatched.

This clonotype has ten or more counts. The chain joins TRBV20-1 to TRBJ2-5; D not certain. Trimming shortened V by 1 base and J by 5 bases, and 11 bases separated the two germline ends. This CDR3 region has 13 residues. CDR1 is DFQATT and CDR2 is SNEGSKA in the germline V gene (reference sequence). The CDR3 coding sequence is TGCAGTGCTAGAGTCTTGGCCGACGAGACCCAGTACTTC. This codes for CSARVLADETQYF.

This rearrangement joins TRBV12-3 or TRBV12-4 to TRBJ2-1, with 7 positions matching TRBD1. The CDR3 is 17 amino acids. The trim removed 3 bases at V and 6 bases at J, leaving 14 bases unmatched. The CDR3 loop is CASSFRGEGASSNEQFF. The DNA for the CDR3 is TGTGCCAGCAGTTTCCGGGGCGAGGGGGCTAGCAGCAATGAGCAGTTCTTC.

The chain uses TRBV10-3 and TRBJ2-7, with D perhaps matching TRBD1 (5 bases). Deletions cut 3 bases from V and 4 bases from J, with 19 bases between. The CDR3 has 16 amino acids. CDR1 and CDR2 from the germline V gene are ENHRY and SYGVKD. The CDR3 DNA follows: TGTGCCATCAGTGACTGGGCCCGAGACAGCCTGTACGAGCAGTACTTC. This translates into CAISDWARDSLYEQYF.

In its sample, this clonotype was seen many times. The chain recombines TRBV4-2 with TRBJ2-3; 7 bases line up with TRBD2. V lost 0 bases, J lost 0 bases, and 9 bases stayed unmatched. The CDR3 length is 18 residues. Germline CDR1 is LGHNA and CDR2 is YNFKEQ. The CDR3 region is CASSQDGGDSYSTDTQYF. For the CDR3, the DNA is TGTGCCAGCAGCCAAGATGGGGGGGACTCCTACAGCACAGATACGCAGTATTTT.

With regard to this clonotype: A read error may explain this, as a much larger clone is one base away. The conserved closing phenylalanine or tryptophan is absent in this CDR3, likely reflecting a read error. The V gene is TRBV20-1, the J gene TRBJ2-1, with 10 bases that match TRBD2. After removal of 6 bases from V and 4 bases from J, the junction contained 9 bases not matched to a gene. Germline V gene sequence: CDR1 DFQATT, CDR2 SNEGSKA (reference sequence). The CDR3 is made up of 15 amino acids. CDR3 protein: CSAELGTSAYNEQFL. In nucleotides, the CDR3 is TGCAGTGCAGAACTAGGGACTAGCGCATACAATGAGCAGTTCCTC.

This clonotype has a count of ten or more. The genes are TRBV12-3 or TRBV12-4 and TRBJ1-3, with D possibly being TRBD1 (5 bases). The germline V and J ends were trimmed by 3 bases and 2 bases, with 5 bases remaining between them. This CDR3 has 13 amino acids. The CDR3 DNA is TGTGCCAGCAGTTTGACAGCTGGAAACACCATATATTTT. Amino acids: CASSLTAGNTIYF.

This clonotype was counted at least ten times. The chain has TRBV6-6 and TRBJ2-7, with D perhaps being TRBD1 or TRBD2 (5 bases each). Looked up from germline, CDR1 is MNHNY and CDR2 is SVGAGI (reference sequence). This CDR3 is built from 13 residues. The V end was cut by 0 bases, the J end by 7 bases, with 10 bases between. The CDR3 DNA sequence: TGTGCCAGCAGTTACTCGAGGGGCTTAGAGCAGTACTTC. Encoded protein: CASSYSRGLEQYF.

This clonotype was detected only a few times. The chain is built from TRBV6-6 and TRBJ1-2; no clear D gene. Germline lookup yields CDR1 MNHNY and CDR2 SVGAGI (reference sequence). Trimming cost V 1 base and J 6 bases, with 9 bases left between them. CDR3 size: 13 residues. CDR3 sequence: CASSYLDADGYTF. The CDR3, as DNA: TGTGCCAGCAGTTACTTGGACGCTGATGGCTACACCTTC.

This clonotype appeared many times. The V call is TRBV20-1, the J call TRBJ2-7; 10 bases line up with TRBD2. J gave up 4 bases and V 1 base, and 7 bases lay outside the gene matches. From germline, CDR1 is DFQATT and CDR2 SNEGSKA (reference sequence). The CDR3 is 15 amino acids. For the CDR3, the DNA is TGCAGTGCTAGAGGGGCTAGCGGGAGCGGGTACGAGCAGTACTTC. Protein sequence: CSARGASGSGYEQYF.

This clonotype was observed many times. The CDR3 DNA reads as TGTGCCAGCAGCTCCATCGGCGAGCAGTACTTC. Protein sequence: CASSSIGEQYF. The rearrangement uses TRBV7-8 and TRBJ2-7; D is ambiguous. This CDR3 is built from 11 residues. Germline V CDR1 and CDR2: SGHVS, FQNEAQ. V lost 4 bases to trimming and J lost 6 bases, with 7 bases between them. The whole variable domain, remainder taken from reference TRBV7-8 and TRBJ2-7, is GAGVSQSPRYKVAKRGQDVALRCDPISGHVSLFWYQQALGQGPEFLTYFQNEAQLDKSGLPSDRFFAERPEGSVSTLKIQRTQQEDSAVYLCASSSIGEQYFGPGTRLTVT.

The chain carries TRBV4-3 and TRBJ2-1; 14 bases are a match to TRBD2. The ends lost 5 bases at V and 10 bases at J; junction bases unmatched: 10. CDR1 is LGHNA, CDR2 YSLEER, per germline. The CDR3 runs to 16 residues. The CDR3 DNA reads as TGCGCCAGCAGCGCTGACGGACTAGCGGGAGGTGGCGAGCAGTTCTTC. It yields the protein CASSADGLAGGGEQFF.

This clonotype came up many times. The chain links TRBV29-1 to TRBJ2-2; D may be TRBD1 (6 bases). Trimming stripped 4 bases from V and 5 bases from J, with 14 bases between. The CDR3 covers 14 residues. Per germline, CDR1 SQVTM and CDR2 ANQGSEA. The CDR3 protein is CSVGGQGLTGELFF. The CDR3 bases are TGCAGCGTTGGGGGCCAGGGGTTGACCGGGGAGCTGTTTTTT.

This clonotype has at least ten counts. The chain recombines TRBV9 with TRBJ1-5; a possible D gene is TRBD1 (5 bases). The CDR3 runs 15 residues. The V end was cut by 0 bases, the J end by 1 base, with 8 bases between. Germline CDR1 SGDLS, CDR2 YYNGEE. For the CDR3, the DNA is TGTGCCAGCAGCGTAGAGGGGAGAAGCAATCAGCCCCAGCATTTT. Amino acids: CASSVEGRSNQPQHF.

This clonotype was seen many times. The V gene is TRBV12-3 or TRBV12-4, the J gene TRBJ2-4; 9 bases are shared with TRBD1. V lost 4 bases to trimming and J lost 1 base; unmatched junction nucleotides: 5. The CDR3 totals 16 residues. The CDR3 loop is CASSSGQGRAKNIQYF. The CDR3 coding sequence is TGTGCCAGCAGTTCGGGACAGGGCCGTGCCAAAAACATTCAGTACTTC.

For this clonotype: A read error is possible here, since a much larger clone lies one base away. The chain combines TRBV29-1 with TRBJ2-5, with TRBD1 matching over 7 bases. This CDR3 is 13 amino acids long. Germline CDR1 and CDR2: SQVTM and ANQGSEA. J gave up 9 bases and V 6 bases, and 13 bases lay outside the gene matches. CDR3 sequence (DNA): TGCAGCGTCCAGGACAGGATCGGGAAGGCCCAGTACTTC. Translating gives CSVQDRIGKAQYF.

A few counts support this clonotype. This sequence joins TRBV6-5 and TRBJ2-1; D gene uncertain. Germline V gene lookup returns CDR1 MNHEY and CDR2 SVGAGI. The CDR3 contains 16 residues. Trimming took off 2 bases at V and 6 bases at J, with 17 bases between the two ends. The CDR3 protein is CASSYGLRSRSNEQFF. Written as DNA, the CDR3 is TGTGCCAGCAGTTACGGGCTAAGAAGTCGGTCCAATGAGCAGTTCTTC.

This clonotype appeared a few times. This chain connects TRBV4-1 to TRBJ1-1; no reliable D call. Germline V lookup: CDR1 MGHRA, CDR2 YSYEKL. The CDR3 sequence is 12 residues long. The V end was cut by 2 bases, the J end by 7 bases, with 8 bases between. As DNA, the CDR3 is TGCGCCAGCAGCCAAAGGGCTGATGAAGCTTTCTTT. Protein: CASSQRADEAFF.

With regard to this clonotype: This clone may be a read error of a much larger clone one base away. The V gene is TRBV7-9, the J gene TRBJ1-1, with D possibly being TRBD1 (6 bases). Germline CDR1 is SEHNR and CDR2 is FQNEAQ (reference sequence). Trimming removed 11 bases from V and 2 bases from J, with 21 bases in between. This CDR3 has 15 amino acids. Here the CDR3 DNA reads TGTGCCTGTAGCTTAGACCGGACAGAAAACACTGAAGCTTTCTTT. As protein: CACSLDRTENTEAFF. The full variable domain, completed using reference TRBV7-9 and TRBJ1-1, is DTGVSQNPRHKITKRGQNVTFRCDPISEHNRLYWYRQTLGQGPEFLTYFQNEAQLEKSRLLSDRFSAERPKGSFSTLEIQRTEQGDSAMYLCACSLDRTENTEAFFGQGTRLTVV.

This clonotype was observed many times. The chain uses TRBV20-1 and TRBJ2-7; D remains unclear. V lost 6 bases and J lost 2, with 11 bases in between. CDR1 and CDR2 from the germline V gene are DFQATT and SNEGSKA (reference sequence). The CDR3 totals 12 residues. CDR3 bases: TGCAGTGCGAGACGCAGTCCCTACGAGCAGTACTTC. Its translation: CSARRSPYEQYF.

The count of this clonotype is one. A much larger clone lies a single base off, so this may be a read error. The conserved phenylalanine or tryptophan normally closing the CDR3 is absent here, so this likely arose from a read error. The rearrangement joins TRBV12-3 or TRBV12-4 to TRBJ2-2; D perhaps matches TRBD2 (6 bases). This CDR3 spans 15 amino acids. Deletions cut 7 bases from V and 0 bases from J, with 12 bases between. CDR3 in DNA: TGTGCCAGCAACTATGGAGGGGCGAACACCGGGGAGCTGTTTGTT. It codes for CASNYGGANTGELFV.

This clonotype was seen many times. This sequence joins TRBV6-1 and TRBJ2-1; 9 nucleotides align to TRBD2. In germline, CDR1 is MNHNS, CDR2 SASEGT. The CDR3 consists of 16 residues. Losses at the gene ends were 3 bases for V and 1 base for J; bases not matched to a gene: 4. For the CDR3, the DNA is TGTGCCAGCAGTGATGTGCTAGCGGGATCCTACAATGAGCAGTTCTTC. Translation gives CASSDVLAGSYNEQFF.

This clonotype was counted at least ten times. The chain joins TRBV7-9 to TRBJ2-2; D remains unclear. The CDR3 is 12 residues long. The germline CDR1 and CDR2 sequences are SEHNR and FQNEAQ (reference sequence). The V gene lost 8 bases and the J gene lost 3 bases, with 7 bases spanning the gap. CDR3 DNA: TGTGCCAGCCAGGAGTACACCGGGGAGCTGTTTTTT. Translated, it gives CASQEYTGELFF.

This clonotype was detected many times. V usage is TRBV24-1 and J usage is TRBJ2-3; D is unclear. V lost 0 bases and J 0 bases, leaving 9 bases between the germline ends. The V gene's germline CDR1 is KGHDR and CDR2 SFDVKD. The CDR3 totals 16 residues. CDR3 DNA sequence: TGTGCCACCAGTGATTTGCGGACCAAAAGCACAGATACGCAGTATTTT. It encodes CATSDLRTKSTDTQYF.

This clonotype was seen only once. Since a much larger clone is just one base distant, this may be a read error. The rearrangement links TRBV20-1 to TRBJ2-3; maybe TRBD1 (7 bases). V was cut by 7 bases and J by 5 bases, with 16 bases left in between. CDR1 is DFQATT and CDR2 is SNEGSKA in the germline V gene (reference sequence). There are 13 residues in the CDR3. This chain's CDR3 is CSVSRQGGDTQYF. As DNA, the CDR3 is TGCAGTGTTAGTCGTCAGGGGGGAGATACGCAGTATTTT.

J is TRBJ2-7 and V is TRBV7-2, with 13 bases that match TRBD2. V shed 5 bases, J shed 9 bases, and the junction held 16 bases outside the gene matches. Germline CDR1 reads SGHTA; CDR2 reads FQGNSA. The CDR3 consists of 17 residues. The CDR3 bases are TGTGCCAGCAGCCGGCCCCCCGGGACTAGCGGGGACCTGGGGCAGTACTTC. It specifies CASSRPPGTSGDLGQYF.

This clonotype was seen ten or more times. The chain links TRBV27 to TRBJ1-1; D gene ambiguous. The CDR3 runs 15 residues. Trimming pared 3 bases from V and 7 bases from J, leaving 18 bases between. Germline V gene lookup returns CDR1 MNHEY and CDR2 SMNVEV (reference sequence). CDR3 sequence: CASSFFGFGPGEAFF. The CDR3 nucleotides are TGTGCCAGCAGTTTTTTCGGTTTTGGTCCCGGTGAAGCTTTCTTT.